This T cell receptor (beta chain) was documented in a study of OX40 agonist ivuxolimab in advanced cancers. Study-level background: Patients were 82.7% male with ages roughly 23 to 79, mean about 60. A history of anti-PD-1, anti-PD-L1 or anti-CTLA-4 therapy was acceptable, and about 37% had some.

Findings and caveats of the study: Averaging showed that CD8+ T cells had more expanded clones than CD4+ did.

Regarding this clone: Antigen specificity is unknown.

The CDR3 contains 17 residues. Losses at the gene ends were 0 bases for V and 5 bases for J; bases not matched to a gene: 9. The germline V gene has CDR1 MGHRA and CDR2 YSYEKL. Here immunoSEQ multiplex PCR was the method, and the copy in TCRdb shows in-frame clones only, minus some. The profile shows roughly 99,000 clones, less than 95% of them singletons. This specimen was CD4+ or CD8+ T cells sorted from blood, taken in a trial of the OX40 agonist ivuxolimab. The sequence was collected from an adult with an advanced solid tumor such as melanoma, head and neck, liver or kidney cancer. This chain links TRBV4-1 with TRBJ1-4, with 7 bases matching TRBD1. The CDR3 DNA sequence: TGCGCCAGCAGCCAAGACAATCTGCCCAGGGGGAATGAAAAACTGTTTTTT. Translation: CASSQDNLPRGNEKLFF.